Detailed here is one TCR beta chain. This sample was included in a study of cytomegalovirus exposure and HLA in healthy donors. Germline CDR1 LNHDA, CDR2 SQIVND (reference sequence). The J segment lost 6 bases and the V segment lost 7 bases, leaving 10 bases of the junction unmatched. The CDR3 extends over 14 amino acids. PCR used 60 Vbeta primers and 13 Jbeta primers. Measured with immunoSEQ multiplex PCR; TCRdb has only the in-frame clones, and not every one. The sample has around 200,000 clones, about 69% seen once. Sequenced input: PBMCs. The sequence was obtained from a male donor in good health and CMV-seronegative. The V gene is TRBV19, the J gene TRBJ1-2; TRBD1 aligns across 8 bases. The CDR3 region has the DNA TGTGCCAGTAACCCTTTGGACAGGGACGATGGCTACACCTTC. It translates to CASNPLDRDDGYTF. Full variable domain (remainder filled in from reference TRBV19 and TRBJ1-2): DGGITQSPKYLFRKEGQNVTLSCEQNLNHDAMYWYRQDPGQGLRLIYYSQIVNDFQKGDIAEGYSVSREKKESFPLTVTSAQKNPTAFYLCASNPLDRDDGYTFGSGTRLTVV.